One and the same sample provided the 7 T cell receptor beta chains below, sequenced in a study of shared clonotypes between healthy human individuals. The protocol was immunoSEQ multiplex PCR, while the TCRdb copy is restricted to in-frame clones and leaves out a portion. This sample carries roughly 1,500,000 clones, approximately 98% of them seen once, and the ten largest clones take less than 0.55%. Sequencing was carried out using naive CD4+ T cells sorted from blood. Stated subset: CD45RA+ positively selected. The receptors shown here come from a man younger than 45 in good health.

The chain uses TRBV5-6 and TRBJ2-5; 10 bases fit TRBD2. The CDR3 runs to 16 residues. V dropped 4 bases and J dropped 4; count of bases not matched to a gene: 10. Germline V lookup: CDR1 SGHDT, CDR2 YYEEEE. The CDR3 DNA reads TGTGCCAGCAGCCCCGGAGTAGCGGGAGGAACAGAGACCCAGTACTTC. It yields the protein CASSPGVAGGTETQYF.

With respect to this clone: The sample carries other DNA sequences with the same CDR3. The V and J genes are TRBV10-1 and TRBJ2-7, with TRBD1 matching 7 bases. CDR1 is WNHNN and CDR2 is SYGVQD in the germline V gene (reference sequence). Trimming cost V 2 bases and J 3 bases; bases outside gene matches: 1. This CDR3 spans 13 amino acids. CDR3 loop: CASSERTGYEQYF. In nucleotides, the CDR3 is TGCGCCAGCAGTGAGAGGACAGGCTACGAGCAGTACTTC.

The chain employs TRBV4-2 and TRBJ1-2, with D perhaps matching TRBD1 (5 bases). CDR1 and CDR2 (germline): LGHNA, YNFKEQ. V was trimmed by 0 bases and J by 8 bases, leaving 16 bases between them. CDR3 length: 15 residues. CDR3 nucleotides: TGTGCCAGCAGCCAAGATCCGGGCAGGGAAGGGGGCTACACCTTC. This encodes CASSQDPGREGGYTF.

This rearrangement joins TRBV10-3 to TRBJ2-2; 12 bases align to TRBD2. This CDR3 comprises 15 residues. Germline loops: CDR1 ENHRY, CDR2 SYGVKD. The J segment lost 3 bases and the V segment lost 6 bases, leaving 2 bases of the junction unmatched. CDR3 nucleotides: TGTGCCATCAGACGACTAGCGGGAGACACCGGGGAGCTGTTTTTT. This encodes CAIRRLAGDTGELFF.

The chain carries TRBV7-9 and TRBJ2-3; TRBD2 might be the D (6 bases). V lost 7 bases and J lost 1, with 9 bases in between. Germline V gene data show CDR1 as SEHNR and CDR2 as FQNEAQ (reference sequence). The CDR3 extends over 13 amino acids. CDR3 sequence: CASKPGGTDTQYF. The CDR3 bases are TGTGCCAGCAAACCGGGAGGCACAGATACGCAGTATTTT.

V gene TRBV27 combines with J gene TRBJ2-3; D tentatively fits TRBD1 or TRBD2 (5 bases each). V lost 6 bases and J 2 bases, leaving 15 bases between the germline ends. This CDR3 is 15 amino acids long. Germline-derived CDR1 and CDR2 are MNHEY and SMNVEV (reference sequence). The CDR3 DNA reads as TGTGCCAGCAGCGGGACCAAAAGGACCACAGATACGCAGTATTTT. Translating it yields CASSGTKRTTDTQYF.

With regard to this clone: The junction departs from the called germline gene at one end, perhaps through a read error. The V call is TRBV7-7, the J call TRBJ2-3; 7 nucleotides align to TRBD1. Germline lookup yields CDR1 SSHAT and CDR2 FNYEAQ (reference sequence). The CDR3 length is 15 residues. The CDR3 sequence is CASSVGRGKSDTQYF. CDR3 DNA: TGTGCTAGCAGCGTTGGCAGGGGGAAATCAGATACGCAGTATTTT.